The rows below give T cell receptor beta chains drawn from one sample of a study of T cell responses to AZD1222 COVID-19 vaccine. This table comes from immunoSEQ multiplex PCR, and its TCRdb copy is limited to in-frame clones, with some not included. The table records approximately 91,000 clones, 70% to 90% of them present only once. The material was peripheral blood, obtained on day 0 of AZD1222 vaccination. Source of these receptors: an adult in good health. Both conserved end residues are part of each CDR3. Clone size is not always given. Where it is, it says once, few, many or a class for expanded clones.

j_call	clone_size	v_call	cdr3_aa
TRBJ2-2	.	TRBV9	CASSIRDKNTGELFF
TRBJ2-7	.	TRBV30	CAWSAQGIEQYF
TRBJ2-3	.	TRBV5-8	CASSPSLEGGTQYF
TRBJ1-3	.	TRBV19	CASSSRTAYSGNTIYF
TRBJ1-5	.	TRBV28	CASSRLGGSNQPQHF
TRBJ1-1	.	TRBV7-9	CASSGTGTGYMNTEAFF
TRBJ1-1	.	TRBV19	CASSTTGNTEAFF
TRBJ2-7	.	TRBV27	CASSFTTGGYEQYF
TRBJ2-2	.	TRBV6-5	CATLVGTGELFF
TRBJ1-1	.	TRBV5-4	CASSPGQGIMNTEAFF
TRBJ2-1	.	TRBV20-1	CSARDRFRDFTNEQFF
TRBJ1-1	.	TRBV2	CASTPGRNTEAFF
TRBJ1-6	.	TRBV27	CASSYPNSPLHF
TRBJ1-2	once	TRBV19	CASEGEGYTF
TRBJ2-2	.	TRBV11-2	CASSLGLAATGELFF
TRBJ2-7	.	TRBV9	CASSVEDGPLYEQYF
TRBJ1-5	.	TRBV15	CATSRIQGEPQHF
TRBJ2-5	.	TRBV5-5	CASSLQGQETQYF
TRBJ1-6	.	TRBV30	CAWSIEQINSPLHF
TRBJ1-1	.	TRBV27	CASSLAGQGVFEAFF
TRBJ2-3	.	TRBV9	CASSAGGLTDTQYF
TRBJ2-5	.	TRBV7-2	CASSLARGRETQYF
TRBJ1-3	.	TRBV19	CASSMRSENTIYF
TRBJ1-2	few	TRBV13	CASSSGPPVGGYTF
TRBJ2-2	.	TRBV7-9	CASSLAHPTGELFF
TRBJ1-5	.	TRBV28	CASSADRGNQPQHF
TRBJ2-3	.	TRBV7-2	CASSLGPLAGLDTQYF
TRBJ1-1	once	TRBV9	CASSAPGGRQAEAFF
TRBJ2-3	.	TRBV7-2	CASSLEGGPPDTQYF
TRBJ1-4	.	TRBV5-4	CASSSGMSGEKLFF
TRBJ2-5	.	TRBV10-3	CATRQGVLETQYF
TRBJ2-5	.	TRBV7-2	CASSPFAVQETQYF
TRBJ2-7	few	TRBV2	CASSEKKGGSYEQYF
TRBJ2-4	.	TRBV7-5	CARSFAGGHRGIQYF
TRBJ2-5	.	TRBV5-8	CASTPGRRGFQETQYF
TRBJ1-3	.	TRBV18	CASSPSGGSNTIYF
TRBJ2-7	few	TRBV19	CASSPGTGGFEQYF
TRBJ1-2	once	TRBV7-8	CASSLDRRSVDGYTF
TRBJ1-2	once	TRBV12-3/TRBV12-4	CASRTGGRGYTF
TRBJ2-1	.	TRBV11-2	CASSLLDPVYNEQFF
TRBJ2-2	.	TRBV12-3/TRBV12-4	CASSLVAGELFF
TRBJ2-3	.	TRBV7-8	CASRTPRADTQYF
TRBJ1-2	.	TRBV12-3/TRBV12-4	CASDSNGGYGYTF
TRBJ2-1	.	TRBV7-2	CASSSERPGTGNYNEQFF
TRBJ1-2	.	TRBV5-1	CASSSNIGTGYGYTF
TRBJ2-2	.	TRBV6-5	CASRPRGPNTGELFF
TRBJ2-7	.	TRBV7-3	CASSDRGPGGEQYF
TRBJ2-7	.	TRBV3-1/TRBV3-2	CASSQAKVKPRYEQYF
TRBJ2-3	.	TRBV30	CAWSVSPDTQYF
TRBJ2-1	.	TRBV3-1/TRBV3-2	CASSPFPGGGGNEQFF
TRBJ1-1	medium-sized	TRBV4-2	CASSPSRVGFPPDTEAFF
TRBJ2-5	.	TRBV3-1/TRBV3-2	CASSRGTGNRETQYF
TRBJ1-1	.	TRBV6-2/TRBV6-3	CASSLNRGRTTEAFF